This TCR beta chain came from a study of CD8 T cells in ankylosing spondylitis. The germline CDR1 and CDR2 sequences are DFQATT and SNEGSKA (reference sequence). The V gene end was trimmed by 5 bases and the J gene end by 1 base; junction bases not matched to a gene: 4. This CDR3 is 16 amino acids long. Of note for this clonotype: The target antigen is unknown.

Whole-study findings and limits: There was a TCR beta motif, made of roughly eight highly homologous variants, that appeared characteristic of ankylosing spondylitis blood. From matched ankylosing spondylitis synovial fluid, disease-linked clones were reportedly recovered at significantly enriched levels.

TCRdb passed the 5' RACE reads through MiXCR, listing each CDR3 protein once. The sample lists over 600,000 distinct CDR3 sequences, roughly 20% occurring once. The V call is TRBV20-1, the J call TRBJ2-2; 13 bases match TRBD2. The source is a male donor with ankylosing spondylitis. Sequencing used blood, either unsorted or a sorted T cell fraction (not recorded which). CDR3 bases: TGCAGTGCTCCCCGGACTAGCGGGAGGAACACCGGGGAGCTGTTTTTT. Translating gives CSAPRTSGRNTGELFF.